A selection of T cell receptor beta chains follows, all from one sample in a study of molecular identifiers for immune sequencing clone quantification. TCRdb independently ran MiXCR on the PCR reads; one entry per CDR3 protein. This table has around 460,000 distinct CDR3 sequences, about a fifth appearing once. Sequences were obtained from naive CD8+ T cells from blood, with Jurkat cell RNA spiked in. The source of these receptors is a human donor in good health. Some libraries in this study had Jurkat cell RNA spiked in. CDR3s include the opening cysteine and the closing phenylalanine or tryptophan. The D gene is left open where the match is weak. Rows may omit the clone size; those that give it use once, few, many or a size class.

CDR3nt: TGTGCCAGCAGTCCTACTAGCAATGAGCAGTTCTTC; CDR3aa: CASSPTSNEQFF; d_gene: .; j_gene: TRBJ2-1; v_gene: TRBV12-3/TRBV12-4; abundance: once
CDR3nt: TGTGCCAGCAGCGCGGGCGGGGAGGGGCCTTGGCCGAGGAATGAGCAGTTCTTC; CDR3aa: CASSAGGEGPWPRNEQFF; d_gene: TRBD2; j_gene: TRBJ2-1; v_gene: TRBV9; abundance: .
CDR3nt: TGTGCCAGCAGTGAAGCGCTAATGGGCACAGCCTACGAGCAGTACTTC; CDR3aa: CASSEALMGTAYEQYF; d_gene: .; j_gene: TRBJ2-7; v_gene: TRBV2; abundance: few
CDR3nt: TGTGCCAGCAGGGCAATGATGGGCCTCTACGAGCAGTACTTC; CDR3aa: CASRAMMGLYEQYF; d_gene: .; j_gene: TRBJ2-7; v_gene: TRBV2; abundance: .
CDR3nt: TGTGCCAGTAGTATAGGGCTAGCGGACCAAGAGACCCAGTACTTC; CDR3aa: CASSIGLADQETQYF; d_gene: TRBD2; j_gene: TRBJ2-5; v_gene: TRBV19; abundance: .
CDR3nt: TGCGCCAGCAGCCAAGATCTACAGGGTGTCTACGAGCAGTACTTC; CDR3aa: CASSQDLQGVYEQYF; d_gene: .; j_gene: TRBJ2-7; v_gene: TRBV4-3; abundance: .
CDR3nt: TGTGCCAGCAGCTTAGGGTACAGCTCCTATAATTCACCCCTCCACTTT; CDR3aa: CASSLGYSSYNSPLHF; d_gene: .; j_gene: TRBJ1-6; v_gene: TRBV13; abundance: .
CDR3nt: TGTGCCAGCAGCCCAAACCCGCTTCAGGGGGCTCGAGGCAATCAGCCCCAGCATTTT; CDR3aa: CASSPNPLQGARGNQPQHF; d_gene: TRBD1; j_gene: TRBJ1-5; v_gene: TRBV7-2; abundance: many
CDR3nt: TGTGCCAGCAGCTTAGCGCCTGATGGCAATCAGCCCCAGCATTTT; CDR3aa: CASSLAPDGNQPQHF; d_gene: .; j_gene: TRBJ1-5; v_gene: TRBV7-6; abundance: many
CDR3nt: TGTGCCAGTGGACAGAGCACAGATACGCAGTATTTT; CDR3aa: CASGQSTDTQYF; d_gene: .; j_gene: TRBJ2-3; v_gene: TRBV19; abundance: .
CDR3nt: TGTGCCACCAGCGGCAGGGAAGATCAGCCCCAGCATTTT; CDR3aa: CATSGREDQPQHF; d_gene: .; j_gene: TRBJ1-5; v_gene: TRBV24-1; abundance: many
CDR3nt: TGTGCCAGCAGTTTAGGCCCAGGGACCTTCGTTAGTGAAGCTTTCTTT; CDR3aa: CASSLGPGTFVSEAFF; d_gene: .; j_gene: TRBJ1-1; v_gene: TRBV27; abundance: few
CDR3nt: TGCGCCAGCACACACACGGCGGGAGAAGCTTTCTTT; CDR3aa: CASTHTAGEAFF; d_gene: .; j_gene: TRBJ1-1; v_gene: TRBV5-1; abundance: many
CDR3nt: TGTGCCAGCAGTTACCCACTTGTAGGGGCTACAGATACGCAGTATTTT; CDR3aa: CASSYPLVGATDTQYF; d_gene: .; j_gene: TRBJ2-3; v_gene: TRBV6-2/TRBV6-3; abundance: .
CDR3nt: TGTGCCAGCAGCCAAATCGCTGGCGGGACGAGCACAGATACGCAGTATTTT; CDR3aa: CASSQIAGGTSTDTQYF; d_gene: .; j_gene: TRBJ2-3; v_gene: TRBV3-1; abundance: few
CDR3nt: TGTGCCAGCTTCCAAGGGGGCGCATACGAGACCCAGTACTTC; CDR3aa: CASFQGGAYETQYF; d_gene: TRBD1; j_gene: TRBJ2-5; v_gene: TRBV7-9; abundance: many
CDR3nt: TGCGCCAGCAGCAAAGATCACTTTAACACCGGGGAGCTGTTTTTT; CDR3aa: CASSKDHFNTGELFF; d_gene: .; j_gene: TRBJ2-2; v_gene: TRBV4-1; abundance: .
CDR3nt: TGTGCCAGCCTGGGGACTGAAGCTTTCTTT; CDR3aa: CASLGTEAFF; d_gene: .; j_gene: TRBJ1-1; v_gene: TRBV28; abundance: many
CDR3nt: TGCGCCAGCAGCCAAGATCTTGGGCAGCGGCAGTTCTTC; CDR3aa: CASSQDLGQRQFF; d_gene: .; j_gene: TRBJ2-1; v_gene: TRBV4-3; abundance: once
CDR3nt: TGTGCCAGCAGCCCCGCGCCCCAACGTGAGCAGTACTTC; CDR3aa: CASSPAPQREQYF; d_gene: .; j_gene: TRBJ2-7; v_gene: TRBV9; abundance: many
CDR3nt: TGTGCCAGCGCCCCTGATCTCTATGGCTACACCTTC; CDR3aa: CASAPDLYGYTF; d_gene: .; j_gene: TRBJ1-2; v_gene: TRBV28; abundance: .
CDR3nt: TGTGCCAGCAGTTACTCGAACCCCAGGCTAGCGGGGGCCGGGGAGCTGTTTTTT; CDR3aa: CASSYSNPRLAGAGELFF; d_gene: TRBD2; j_gene: TRBJ2-2; v_gene: TRBV6-5; abundance: .
CDR3nt: TGCGCCAGCAGGCCAAGTAACGGGGGCAGTGAGCAGTTCTTC; CDR3aa: CASRPSNGGSEQFF; d_gene: .; j_gene: TRBJ2-1; v_gene: TRBV4-1; abundance: .
CDR3nt: TGTGCCAGCTCACCTCCACCGGGACAGGGGGCGGGCGAGCAGTACTTC; CDR3aa: CASSPPPGQGAGEQYF; d_gene: TRBD1; j_gene: TRBJ2-7; v_gene: TRBV18; abundance: many
CDR3nt: TGTGCCAGCAGTTACTCGAGGACAGGGGGCCCCGGGGAGCTGTTTTTT; CDR3aa: CASSYSRTGGPGELFF; d_gene: TRBD1; j_gene: TRBJ2-2; v_gene: TRBV6-5; abundance: .
CDR3nt: TGCGCCAGCAGCCCATCTACCGGGACAGGGAGAACCGGGGAGCTGTTTTTT; CDR3aa: CASSPSTGTGRTGELFF; d_gene: TRBD1; j_gene: TRBJ2-2; v_gene: TRBV4-3; abundance: .
CDR3nt: TGTGCCAGCAGCTTAGTCGCGGGAGGGCCCGGGGTCGTTGCAGATACGCAGTATTTT; CDR3aa: CASSLVAGGPGVVADTQYF; d_gene: TRBD2; j_gene: TRBJ2-3; v_gene: TRBV7-6; abundance: many
CDR3nt: TGTGCCAGCAGGGGGGACAGGGAATTGTACCAAGAGACCCAGTACTTC; CDR3aa: CASRGDRELYQETQYF; d_gene: TRBD1; j_gene: TRBJ2-5; v_gene: TRBV12-3/TRBV12-4; abundance: few
CDR3nt: TGTGCCAGCAGTTACGGTCCTAGCGGATTCTACGAGCAGTACTTC; CDR3aa: CASSYGPSGFYEQYF; d_gene: TRBD2; j_gene: TRBJ2-7; v_gene: TRBV6-5; abundance: few
CDR3nt: TGTGCCACCTCCCGGGTACAGGGGTCTAATGAAAAACTGTTTTTT; CDR3aa: CATSRVQGSNEKLFF; d_gene: TRBD1; j_gene: TRBJ1-4; v_gene: TRBV7-9; abundance: many
CDR3nt: TGCAGTGCTATAGTCCTAGCGGGGGTGGTAGATACGCAGTATTTT; CDR3aa: CSAIVLAGVVDTQYF; d_gene: TRBD2; j_gene: TRBJ2-3; v_gene: TRBV20-1; abundance: .
CDR3nt: TGTGCCAGCTCGGGACAGGGTACGGGTAGCTATGGCTACACCTTC; CDR3aa: CASSGQGTGSYGYTF; d_gene: TRBD1; j_gene: TRBJ1-2; v_gene: TRBV2; abundance: few
CDR3nt: TGTGCCAGCAGTAAATACGGGACAGGGCCCAAAGTTGGGGACTATGGCTACACCTTC; CDR3aa: CASSKYGTGPKVGDYGYTF; d_gene: TRBD1; j_gene: TRBJ1-2; v_gene: TRBV6-5; abundance: .
CDR3nt: TGCAGTGCTATGATTCGGGACAGGGAGGTTCCAGATACGCAGTATTTT; CDR3aa: CSAMIRDREVPDTQYF; d_gene: TRBD1; j_gene: TRBJ2-3; v_gene: TRBV20-1; abundance: few
CDR3nt: TGTGCCAGCAGCCCACAAGGGCGCGAGTATGGCAATCAGCCCCAGCATTTT; CDR3aa: CASSPQGREYGNQPQHF; d_gene: .; j_gene: TRBJ1-5; v_gene: TRBV7-6; abundance: .
CDR3nt: TGTGCCAGTAGTATTGCGGGAGCCAACTTCTACAATGAGCAGTTCTTC; CDR3aa: CASSIAGANFYNEQFF; d_gene: TRBD2; j_gene: TRBJ2-1; v_gene: TRBV19; abundance: few
CDR3nt: TGTGCCAGCAGACACAACACCTACGAGCAGTACTTC; CDR3aa: CASRHNTYEQYF; d_gene: .; j_gene: TRBJ2-7; v_gene: TRBV28; abundance: few
CDR3nt: TGTGCCAGCAGCTTAGCTACAGGGTTCAACACTGAAGCTTTCTTT; CDR3aa: CASSLATGFNTEAFF; d_gene: .; j_gene: TRBJ1-1; v_gene: TRBV7-9; abundance: many
CDR3nt: TGTGCCAGCAGTGAGCGGGGGGGCCGAGATACGCAGTATTTT; CDR3aa: CASSERGGRDTQYF; d_gene: TRBD2; j_gene: TRBJ2-3; v_gene: TRBV27; abundance: few
CDR3nt: TGTGCCAGCAGCCAGACCGAGGGGGAGTACTTCTACGAGCAGTACTTC; CDR3aa: CASSQTEGEYFYEQYF; d_gene: .; j_gene: TRBJ2-7; v_gene: TRBV14; abundance: few
CDR3nt: TGTGCCTGGAGTTACAGGGGGCAGGGCGAGCAGTACTTC; CDR3aa: CAWSYRGQGEQYF; d_gene: TRBD1; j_gene: TRBJ2-7; v_gene: TRBV30; abundance: .
CDR3nt: TGTGCCAGCAGTTTATTGACGGGGGCAGAGACCCAGTACTTC; CDR3aa: CASSLLTGAETQYF; d_gene: .; j_gene: TRBJ2-5; v_gene: TRBV12-3/TRBV12-4; abundance: .
CDR3nt: TGCGCCAGCAGCCAAGATGGGGGCTTCAAGAACACCATATATTTT; CDR3aa: CASSQDGGFKNTIYF; d_gene: .; j_gene: TRBJ1-3; v_gene: TRBV4-1; abundance: few
CDR3nt: TGCGCCAGCAGCCAAGATGGTCCTTCGGCGAACACTGAAGCTTTCTTT; CDR3aa: CASSQDGPSANTEAFF; d_gene: .; j_gene: TRBJ1-1; v_gene: TRBV4-3; abundance: many
CDR3nt: TGCAGTGCTAGAGATGGTCCGGGACAGGAGAATCAGCCCCAGCATTTT; CDR3aa: CSARDGPGQENQPQHF; d_gene: TRBD1; j_gene: TRBJ1-5; v_gene: TRBV20-1; abundance: .
CDR3nt: TGTGCCTGCTCGACAGAGCAAGAGACCCAGTACTTC; CDR3aa: CACSTEQETQYF; d_gene: .; j_gene: TRBJ2-5; v_gene: TRBV30; abundance: many
CDR3nt: TGCGGCGCTCGCCTAAGCTCCTACAATGAGCAGTTCTTC; CDR3aa: CGARLSSYNEQFF; d_gene: .; j_gene: TRBJ2-1; v_gene: TRBV29-1; abundance: .
CDR3nt: TGCGCCAGCAGCCAGGGGACAGGGGTCAATGAGCAGTTCTTC; CDR3aa: CASSQGTGVNEQFF; d_gene: TRBD1; j_gene: TRBJ2-1; v_gene: TRBV4-3; abundance: many
CDR3nt: TGTGCCAGCAGGCCCTTAGGGAACACCGGGGAGCTGTTTTTT; CDR3aa: CASRPLGNTGELFF; d_gene: .; j_gene: TRBJ2-2; v_gene: TRBV6-5; abundance: few
CDR3nt: TGTGCCAGCAGTTTGGACAGGGTTAATGTAGAGACCCAGTACTTC; CDR3aa: CASSLDRVNVETQYF; d_gene: TRBD1; j_gene: TRBJ2-5; v_gene: TRBV28; abundance: many
CDR3nt: TGCGCCAGCAGCCAGGAACAGGGGGCATCCTACAATGAGCAGTTCTTC; CDR3aa: CASSQEQGASYNEQFF; d_gene: TRBD1; j_gene: TRBJ2-1; v_gene: TRBV4-1; abundance: many
CDR3nt: TGTGCCAGCAGCCCTGGGTTGGGGGCGCAGGGCTACGAGCAGTACTTC; CDR3aa: CASSPGLGAQGYEQYF; d_gene: .; j_gene: TRBJ2-7; v_gene: TRBV7-9; abundance: .
CDR3nt: TGTGCCAGCAGCTTAGCGGGAGCGAACAATGAGCAGTTCTTC; CDR3aa: CASSLAGANNEQFF; d_gene: .; j_gene: TRBJ2-1; v_gene: TRBV7-9; abundance: few